Below are 4 T cell receptor beta chains sequenced from a single sample in a study of post-analysis software for immune sequencing data. Study-wide findings and caveats: Patients carried roughly 5 TRBV segments more frequently than controls did, and TRBV5-6, TRBV5-1 and TRBV20-1 were among them.

Unique-molecular-identifier-tagged TCR beta cDNA libraries were used. TCRdb fed the PCR reads into MiXCR, producing one record per CDR3 protein. In the table there are roughly 200,000 distinct CDR3 sequences, 25% to 30% of which are singletons. No antigen has been identified for these receptors. The sequenced sample consisted of blood. These receptors were obtained from a girl between 2 and 17 years old with multiple sclerosis.

This clonotype appeared a few times. The rearrangement links TRBV2 to TRBJ1-5; D is uncertain. The CDR3 is made up of 15 amino acids. Trimming pared 6 bases from V and 8 bases from J, leaving 20 bases between. Per germline, CDR1 SNHLY and CDR2 FYNNEI. The CDR3 here is CASSQRAVSRKPQHF. For the CDR3, the DNA is TGTGCCAGCAGCCAGCGGGCGGTCTCAAGGAAGCCCCAGCATTTT.

This clonotype occurred many times. The chain uses TRBV28 and TRBJ2-7, with TRBD1 matching over 9 bases. Germline V CDR1 and CDR2: MDHEN, SYDVKM. The CDR3 runs to 17 residues. V gave up 8 bases and J gave up 0 bases; unmatched junction bases: 14. The chain's CDR3 is CASRPRWQDRGSYEQYF. The DNA for the CDR3 is TGTGCCAGCCGACCGAGGTGGCAGGACAGGGGCTCCTACGAGCAGTACTTC.

The sample holds many counts of this clonotype. The chain uses TRBV5-1 and TRBJ1-2; D uncertain. V was cut by 4 bases and J by 5 bases, with 12 bases left in between. Germline lookup yields CDR1 SGHRS and CDR2 YFSETQ. This CDR3 region has 13 residues. CDR3 coding DNA: TGCGCCAGCAGCCCGGCCACTGGGTATGGCTACACCTTC. This codes for CASSPATGYGYTF.

This clonotype was counted many times. The V call is TRBV6-1, the J call TRBJ2-3; D is unresolved. V lost 8 bases, J lost 9 bases, and 21 bases lay in between. The CDR3 is 14 amino acids. CDR1 is MNHNS and CDR2 is SASEGT in the germline V gene. The CDR3 protein is CASGTNPTQVTQYF. CDR3 bases: TGTGCCAGCGGCACCAACCCAACCCAAGTGACGCAGTATTTT.